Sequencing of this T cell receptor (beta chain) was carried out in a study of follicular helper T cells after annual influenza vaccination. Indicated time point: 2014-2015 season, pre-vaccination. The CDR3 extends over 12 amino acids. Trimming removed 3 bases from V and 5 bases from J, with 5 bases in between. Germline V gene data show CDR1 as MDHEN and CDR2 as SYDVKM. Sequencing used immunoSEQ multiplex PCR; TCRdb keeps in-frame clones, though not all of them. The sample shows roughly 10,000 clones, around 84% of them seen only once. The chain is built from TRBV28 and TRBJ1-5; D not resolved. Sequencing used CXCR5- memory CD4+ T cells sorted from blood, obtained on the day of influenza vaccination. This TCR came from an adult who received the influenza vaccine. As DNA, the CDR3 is TGTGCCAGCAGTTTCCTCTATCAGCCCCAGCATTTT. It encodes CASSFLYQPQHF. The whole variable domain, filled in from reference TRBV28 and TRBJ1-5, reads DVKVTQSSRYLVKRTGEKVFLECVQDMDHENMFWYRQDPGLGLRLIYFSYDVKMKEKGDIPEGYSVSREKKERFSLILESASTNQTSMYLCASSFLYQPQHFGDGTRLSIL.